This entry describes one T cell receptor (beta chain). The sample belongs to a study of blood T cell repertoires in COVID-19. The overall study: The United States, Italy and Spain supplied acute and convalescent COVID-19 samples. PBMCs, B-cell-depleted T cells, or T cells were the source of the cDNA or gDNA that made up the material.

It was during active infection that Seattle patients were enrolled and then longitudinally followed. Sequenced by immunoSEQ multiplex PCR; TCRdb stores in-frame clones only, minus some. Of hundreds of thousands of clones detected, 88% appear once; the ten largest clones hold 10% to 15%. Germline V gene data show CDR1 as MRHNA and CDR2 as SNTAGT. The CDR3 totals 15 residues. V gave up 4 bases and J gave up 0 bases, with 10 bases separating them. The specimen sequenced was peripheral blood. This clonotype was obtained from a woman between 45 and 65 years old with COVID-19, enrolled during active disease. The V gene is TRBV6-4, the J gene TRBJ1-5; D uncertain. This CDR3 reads CASSGWLASNQPQHF. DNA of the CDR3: TGTGCCAGCAGTGGGTGGCTCGCTAGCAATCAGCCCCAGCATTTT.